This TCR beta chain was documented in a study of T cell responses to AZD1222 COVID-19 vaccine. General study results and limits: Recipients of AZD1222 seropositive at baseline numbered only 6 or 7. At 160-218 and 743-854, vaccine-associated CD4 TCRs were dominant, and they spanned spike. White British donors predominated, females outnumbered males, and clonal diversity was possibly underestimated. Breadth and depth of Spike-specific TCRs rose after two AZD1222 doses.

TCRdb keeps only in-frame clones here, not all; method: immunoSEQ multiplex PCR. The sample has 95,000 to 100,000 clones; approximately 84% are singletons. Germline CDR1 and CDR2: SGHTA and FQGNSA. This CDR3 contains 15 residues. As regards this clone: Its antigen is not identified. Its ends do not fully match the called genes, so a read error is possible.

The chain couples TRBV7-2 to TRBJ2-2; D assignment may be TRBD1 or TRBD2 (6 bases each). This specimen was peripheral blood, taken 28 days after the second AZD1222 dose. The sequence derives from an adult who received the AZD1222 COVID-19 vaccine. CDR3 loop: CASSLEGGNIGELFF. CDR3 nucleotides: TGTGCCAGCAGCCTTGAGGGGGGAAACATCGGGGAGCTGTTTTTT.